This TCR beta chain was identified during a study of regulatory T cells in long-lasting Graves disease. Building of the TCR beta libraries involved iRepertoire HTBI primers and Arm-PCR of CDR3 regions. TCRdb used MiXCR to reprocess the multiplex PCR reads, holding one entry per CDR3 protein. The repertoire holds around 480,000 distinct CDR3 sequences, around 16% seen once, with around a quarter in the top ten. Time point given: newly diagnosed GD, antithyroid drugs for less than 3 months. Construction of the TCR library relied on RNA isolated from PBMCs. Between the trimmed V and J ends, which lost 0 bases and 6 bases, there was a span of 14 bases. Germline V lookup: CDR1 MNHEY, CDR2 SVGAGI. The CDR3 is 15 residues long. These data also formed part of another study, on T cells in Graves' hyperthyroidism and ophthalmopathy.

The clonotype originates from a woman aged 35-60 years with Graves disease. Material: peripheral blood mononuclear cells (PBMCs), obtained at new diagnosis, from a patient treated with antithyroid drugs. The chain is built from TRBV6-5 and TRBJ2-5; TRBD1 might be the D (5 bases). The CDR3 loop reads CASSYSYQGMQTQYF. In DNA, the CDR3 is TGTGCCAGCAGTTACTCCTACCAGGGCATGCAGACCCAGTACTTC.